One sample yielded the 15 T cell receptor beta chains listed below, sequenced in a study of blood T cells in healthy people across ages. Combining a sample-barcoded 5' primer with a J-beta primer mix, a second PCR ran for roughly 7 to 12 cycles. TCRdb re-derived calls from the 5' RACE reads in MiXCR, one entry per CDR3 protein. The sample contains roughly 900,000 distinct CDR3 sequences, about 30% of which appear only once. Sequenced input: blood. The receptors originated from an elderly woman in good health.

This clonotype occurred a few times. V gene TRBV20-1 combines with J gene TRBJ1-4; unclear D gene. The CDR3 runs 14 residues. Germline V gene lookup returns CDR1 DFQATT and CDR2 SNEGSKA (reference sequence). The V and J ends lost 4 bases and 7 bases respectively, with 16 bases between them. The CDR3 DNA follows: TGCAGTGCTATCCCAAACACAGATCGTGAAAAACTGTTTTTT. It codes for CSAIPNTDREKLFF.

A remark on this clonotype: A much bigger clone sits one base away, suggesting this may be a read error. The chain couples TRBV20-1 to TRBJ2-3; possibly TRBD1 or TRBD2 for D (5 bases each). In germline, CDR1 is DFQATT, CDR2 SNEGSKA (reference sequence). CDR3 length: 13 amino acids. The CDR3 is CSARILATDAQYF. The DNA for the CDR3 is TGCAGTGCTAGAATATTAGCGACAGATGCGCAGTATTTT.

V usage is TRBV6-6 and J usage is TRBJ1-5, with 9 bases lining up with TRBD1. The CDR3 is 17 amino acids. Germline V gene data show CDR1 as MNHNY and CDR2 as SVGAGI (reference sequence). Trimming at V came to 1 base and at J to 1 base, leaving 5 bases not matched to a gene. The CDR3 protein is CASSYWTGERSNQPQHF. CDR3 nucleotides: TGTGCCAGCAGTTACTGGACAGGGGAGAGGAGCAATCAGCCCCAGCATTTT.

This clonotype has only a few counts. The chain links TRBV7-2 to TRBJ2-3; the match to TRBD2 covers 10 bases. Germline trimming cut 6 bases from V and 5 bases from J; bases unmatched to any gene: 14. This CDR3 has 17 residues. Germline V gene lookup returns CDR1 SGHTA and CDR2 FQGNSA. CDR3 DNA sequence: TGTGCCAGCAGTCCCGGAGGAAGCGGGGGGGCGAGAGATACGCAGTATTTT. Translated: CASSPGGSGGARDTQYF.

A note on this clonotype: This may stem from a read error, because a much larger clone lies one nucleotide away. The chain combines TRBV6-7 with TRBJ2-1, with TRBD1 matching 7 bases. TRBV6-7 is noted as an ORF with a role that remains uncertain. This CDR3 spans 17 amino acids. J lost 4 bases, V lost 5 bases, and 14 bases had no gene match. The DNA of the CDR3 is TGTGCCAGCAGTGCGACAGGGCCGCCGGAAATTTACAATGAGCAGTTCTTC. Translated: CASSATGPPEIYNEQFF.

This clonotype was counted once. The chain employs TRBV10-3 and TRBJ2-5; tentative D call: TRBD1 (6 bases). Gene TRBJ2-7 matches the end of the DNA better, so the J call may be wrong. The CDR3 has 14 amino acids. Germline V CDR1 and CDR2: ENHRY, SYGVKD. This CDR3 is CAISESNQGSEQYF. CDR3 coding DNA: TGTGCCATCAGTGAGTCGAATCAGGGGAGCGAGCAGTACTTC.

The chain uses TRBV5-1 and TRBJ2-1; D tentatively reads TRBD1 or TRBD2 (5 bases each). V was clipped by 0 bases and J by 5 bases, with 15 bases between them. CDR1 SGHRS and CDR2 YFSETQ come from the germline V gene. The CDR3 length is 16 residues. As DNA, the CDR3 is TGCGCCAGCAGCTTGGATGGGGGAGTTGGTGACAATGAGCAGTTCTTC. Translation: CASSLDGGVGDNEQFF.

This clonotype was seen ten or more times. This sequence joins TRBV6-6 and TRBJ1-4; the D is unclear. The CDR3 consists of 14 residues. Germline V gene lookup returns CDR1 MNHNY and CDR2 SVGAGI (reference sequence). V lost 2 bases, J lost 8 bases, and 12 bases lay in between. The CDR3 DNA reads TGTGCCAGCAGTTACGGACGGGAGGACGAAAAACTGTTTTTT. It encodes CASSYGREDEKLFF.

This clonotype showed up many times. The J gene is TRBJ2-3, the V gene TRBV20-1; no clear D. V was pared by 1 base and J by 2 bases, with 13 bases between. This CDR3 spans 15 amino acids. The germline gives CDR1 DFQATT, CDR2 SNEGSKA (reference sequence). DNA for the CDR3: TGCAGTGCTAGAGCCCCCGGGTTGACCACAGATACGCAGTATTTT. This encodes CSARAPGLTTDTQYF.

The CDR3 here is CSARDLSGSTEAFF. The CDR3 region has the DNA TGCAGTGCTAGAGATTTGAGTGGAAGCACTGAAGCTTTCTTT. The gene calls are TRBV20-1 and TRBJ1-1; no reliable D call. The CDR3 has 14 residues. Germline lookup yields CDR1 DFQATT and CDR2 SNEGSKA (reference sequence). With 0 bases removed from V and 4 bases from J, the gap between germline ends came to 12 bases.

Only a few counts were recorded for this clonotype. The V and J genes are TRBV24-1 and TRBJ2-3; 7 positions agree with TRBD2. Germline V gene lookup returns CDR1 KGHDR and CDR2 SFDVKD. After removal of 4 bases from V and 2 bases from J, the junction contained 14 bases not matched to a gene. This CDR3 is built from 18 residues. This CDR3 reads CATSDSRLAHLLTDTQYF. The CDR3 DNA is TGTGCCACCAGTGACTCCCGACTAGCTCACCTTCTCACAGATACGCAGTATTTT.

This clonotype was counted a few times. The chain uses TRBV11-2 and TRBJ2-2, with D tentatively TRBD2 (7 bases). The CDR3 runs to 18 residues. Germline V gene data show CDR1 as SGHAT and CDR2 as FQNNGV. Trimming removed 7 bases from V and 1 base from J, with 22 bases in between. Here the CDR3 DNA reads TGTGCCAGCAAACCTCCGGGGGGCCGGGGGCAGAACACCGGGGAGCTGTTTTTT. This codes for CASKPPGGRGQNTGELFF.

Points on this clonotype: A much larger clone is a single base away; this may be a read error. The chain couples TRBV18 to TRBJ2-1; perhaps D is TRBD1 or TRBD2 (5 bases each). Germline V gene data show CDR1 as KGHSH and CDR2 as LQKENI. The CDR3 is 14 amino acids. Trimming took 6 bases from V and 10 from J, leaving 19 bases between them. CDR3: CASSDVGTNYEQFF. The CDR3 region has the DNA TGTGCCAGCTCCGACGTAGGGACCAACTACGAGCAGTTCTTC.

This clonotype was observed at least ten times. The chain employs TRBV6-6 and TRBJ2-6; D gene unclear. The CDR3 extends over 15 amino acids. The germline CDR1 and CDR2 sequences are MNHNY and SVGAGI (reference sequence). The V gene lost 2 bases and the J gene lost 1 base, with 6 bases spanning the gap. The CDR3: CASSYDGSGANVLTF. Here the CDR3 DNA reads TGTGCCAGCAGTTACGATGGGTCTGGGGCCAACGTCCTGACTTTC.

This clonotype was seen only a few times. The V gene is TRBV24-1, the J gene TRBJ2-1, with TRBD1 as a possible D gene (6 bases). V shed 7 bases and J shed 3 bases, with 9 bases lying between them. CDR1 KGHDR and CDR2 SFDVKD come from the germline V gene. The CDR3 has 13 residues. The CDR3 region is CATRQGNYNEQFF. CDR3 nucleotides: TGTGCCACCAGACAGGGCAACTACAATGAGCAGTTCTTC.